This T cell receptor (beta chain) was sequenced during a study of T cells in Graves' hyperthyroidism and ophthalmopathy. CDR3 length equals 14 residues. V was pared by 4 bases and J by 7 bases, with 5 bases of the junction left unmatched. The germline V gene encodes CDR1 SNHLY and CDR2 FYNNEI. This clonotype showed up many times. Diagnostic decisions used clinical symptoms, serum thyroxine and TRAb, thyroid ultrasound and orbital computed tomography. Amplified TCR beta CDR3 regions derived from RNA transcripts. HTBI primers were employed in a first-round RT-PCR of the TCR CDR3. From the multiplex PCR reads, TCRdb called clonotypes with MiXCR, one entry per CDR3 protein. The sample includes about 370,000 distinct CDR3 sequences, 13% to 15% of them seen just once.

The chain recombines TRBV2 with TRBJ1-5; 9 bases agree with TRBD1. The specimen was blood. The clonotype was recovered from a woman aged 55-70 years with Graves' ophthalmopathy. The chain's CDR3 is CASSGTGGRQPQHF. The CDR3 DNA reads TGTGCCAGCAGTGGAACAGGGGGCAGGCAGCCCCAGCATTTT.